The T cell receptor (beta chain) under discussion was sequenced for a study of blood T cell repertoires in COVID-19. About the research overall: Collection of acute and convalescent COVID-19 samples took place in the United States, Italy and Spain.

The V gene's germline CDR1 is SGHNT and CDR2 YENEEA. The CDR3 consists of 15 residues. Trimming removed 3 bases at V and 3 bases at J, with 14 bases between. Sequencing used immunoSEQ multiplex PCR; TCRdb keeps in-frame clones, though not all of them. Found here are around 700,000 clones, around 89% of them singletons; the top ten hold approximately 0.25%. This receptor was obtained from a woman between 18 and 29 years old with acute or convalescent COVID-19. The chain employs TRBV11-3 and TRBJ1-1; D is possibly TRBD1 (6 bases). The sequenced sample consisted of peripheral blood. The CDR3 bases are TGTGCCAGCAGCTTTGGACAGACCGGGGACACTGAAGCTTTCTTT. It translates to CASSFGQTGDTEAFF.